This TCR beta chain was sequenced for a study of cytomegalovirus exposure and HLA in healthy donors. The wider study: Among about 200 million T cells, an earlier analysis found about 110 million unique TCR beta sequences.

Study-level points and caveats: As was reported, the HLA-A and HLA-B alleles of most subjects were accurately predicted from TCR beta sequences.

For this clone: Its antigen is still unknown. Other DNA sequences in this specimen translate into the identical CDR3.

The CDR3 length is 14 residues. Germline loops: CDR1 LGHNA, CDR2 YNFKEQ. J lost 7 bases, V lost 3 bases, and 6 bases had no gene match. PCR amplification relied on 60 Vbeta primers (plus 13 Jbeta primers). Using immunoSEQ multiplex PCR, the repertoire was profiled, and TCRdb retains in-frame clones only, with some absent. This sample yields roughly 150,000 clones, of which around 72% are seen a single time; roughly 6.4% belongs to the top ten. This rearrangement joins TRBV4-2 to TRBJ2-5; 9 bases map to TRBD2. The sequenced material came from PBMCs. This TCR derives from a woman in her 40s in good health and CMV-seropositive. The CDR3 nucleotides are TGTGCCAGCAGCCAGGTCCGCGGGGGGGCGACCCAGTACTTC. Translated: CASSQVRGGATQYF.